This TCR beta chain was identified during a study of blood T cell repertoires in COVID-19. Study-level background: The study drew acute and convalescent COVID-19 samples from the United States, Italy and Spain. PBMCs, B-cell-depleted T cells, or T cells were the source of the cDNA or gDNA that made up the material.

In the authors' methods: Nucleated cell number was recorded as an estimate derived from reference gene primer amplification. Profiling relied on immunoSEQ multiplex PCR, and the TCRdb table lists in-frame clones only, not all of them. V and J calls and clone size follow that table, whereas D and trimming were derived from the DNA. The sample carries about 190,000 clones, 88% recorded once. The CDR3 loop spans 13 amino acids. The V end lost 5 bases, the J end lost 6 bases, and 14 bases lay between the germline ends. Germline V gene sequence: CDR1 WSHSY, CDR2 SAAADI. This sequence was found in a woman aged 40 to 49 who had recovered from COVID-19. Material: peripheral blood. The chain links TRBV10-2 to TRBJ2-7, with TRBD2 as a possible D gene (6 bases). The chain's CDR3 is CASSSGTFIEQYF. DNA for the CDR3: TGCGCCAGCAGTTCCGGGACTTTTATCGAGCAGTACTTC.